Presented here are 26 T cell receptor beta chains from one specimen sequenced in a study of T cells in Graves' hyperthyroidism and ophthalmopathy. From RNA transcripts, TCR beta CDR3 regions were amplified. HTBI primers drove first-round RT-PCR of the TCR CDR3. TCRdb fed the multiplex PCR reads into MiXCR, producing one record per CDR3 protein. This repertoire shows 300,000 to 450,000 distinct CDR3 sequences, about 15% found once; its top ten account for 25% to 30%. The sequencing input was blood. The receptor set was obtained from a woman under 30 with Graves' hyperthyroidism that later progressed to Graves' ophthalmopathy.

The chain couples TRBV5-1 to TRBJ2-1, with 9 bases matching TRBD2. Germline CDR1 and CDR2: SGHRS and YFSETQ. The CDR3 is 16 residues long. V gave up 1 base and J gave up 2 bases; unmatched junction bases: 4. CDR3 loop: CASSLRLAETYNEQFF. In DNA form, the CDR3 reads TGCGCCAGCAGCTTGAGACTAGCGGAGACCTACAATGAGCAGTTCTTC.

This clonotype was seen at least ten times. J is TRBJ1-4 and V is TRBV6-6, with D maybe TRBD1 (5 bases). V lost 2 bases and J 7 bases, leaving 11 bases between the germline ends. Germline-derived CDR1 and CDR2 are MNHNY and SVGAGI (reference sequence). The CDR3 runs to 14 residues. The chain's CDR3 is CASSYRQGAEKLFF. The CDR3, as DNA: TGTGCCAGCAGTTACCGGCAGGGTGCTGAAAAACTGTTTTTT.

This clonotype was counted between two and nine times. The chain uses TRBV20-1 and TRBJ2-7, with D unresolved. The CDR3 spans 14 residues. With 7 bases removed from V and 0 bases from J, the gap between germline ends came to 16 bases. Germline V gene data show CDR1 as DFQATT and CDR2 as SNEGSKA (reference sequence). CDR3: CSVVAMSDSYEQYF. Here the CDR3 DNA reads TGCAGTGTGGTGGCTATGTCAGACTCCTACGAGCAGTACTTC.

This clonotype showed up many times. The chain links TRBV2 to TRBJ2-7; 8 nucleotides agree with TRBD1. V lost 6 bases to trimming and J lost 5 bases; unmatched junction nucleotides: 9. The CDR3 is 14 residues long. Germline values: CDR1 SNHLY, CDR2 FYNNEI. For the CDR3, the DNA is TGTGCCAGCAGGAACAGGGGGAACGGGAACGAGCAGTACTTC. The encoded protein is CASRNRGNGNEQYF.

This clonotype was recorded at least ten times. This chain connects TRBV7-9 to TRBJ1-1; D is possibly TRBD1 (5 bases). The CDR3 extends over 17 amino acids. Germline CDR1 reads SEHNR; CDR2 reads FQNEAQ (reference sequence). The V and J ends lost 1 base and 4 bases respectively, with 19 bases between them. The DNA for the CDR3 is TGTGCCAGCAGCTTAGTGCGGGGGGGTACCTGGGGCACTGAAGCTTTCTTT. Translating gives CASSLVRGGTWGTEAFF.

This clonotype was counted many times. The CDR3 here is CASSQLGSGANTEAFF. Written as DNA, the CDR3 is TGTGCCAGCAGCCAACTAGGATCGGGGGCGAACACTGAAGCTTTCTTT. The gene calls are TRBV3-1 and TRBJ1-1, with D possibly TRBD1 on 6 matching bases. Per germline, CDR1 LGHDT and CDR2 YNNKEL (reference sequence). Trimming left V 2 bases short and J 1 base short, with 14 bases between. The CDR3 totals 16 residues.

The genes are TRBV4-1 and TRBJ2-3; the match to TRBD2 covers 7 bases. Germline lookup yields CDR1 MGHRA and CDR2 YSYEKL. The CDR3 has 17 residues. V shed 1 base and J 0 bases; nucleotides not matched to a gene: 7. The CDR3 region is CASSQVVRTRSTDTQYF. In DNA, the CDR3 is TGCGCCAGCAGCCAAGTGGTGCGGACTAGGAGCACAGATACGCAGTATTTT.

This clonotype appeared many times. The CDR3 coding sequence is TGTGCCAGCAGCTTTAGGGGTGAAGCTTTCTTT. Its protein is CASSFRGEAFF. The chain links TRBV12-3 or TRBV12-4 to TRBJ1-1, with D possibly being TRBD1 (5 bases). Trimming stripped 6 bases from V and 7 bases from J, with 9 bases between. CDR3 length equals 11 residues.

This chain uses TRBV20-1 with TRBJ1-1, with no clear D. The CDR3 runs 14 residues. The V gene lost 1 base and the J gene lost 1 base, with 10 bases spanning the gap. Germline loops: CDR1 DFQATT, CDR2 SNEGSKA (reference sequence). The CDR3 reads CSARGRWANTEAFF. In DNA, the CDR3 is TGCAGTGCTAGAGGTAGATGGGCGAACACTGAAGCTTTCTTT.

Remarks on this clonotype: Since a much larger clone is just one base distant, this may be a read error. The genes are TRBV29-1 and TRBJ2-7; 14 bases are a match to TRBD2. Per the germline V gene, CDR1 is SQVTM and CDR2 is ANQGSEA. This CDR3 spans 15 amino acids. The V segment lost 1 base and the J segment 6 bases; nucleotides outside the gene matches: 5. Written as DNA, the CDR3 is TGCAGCGTTGAAGGTGGGACTAGCGGGAGTATCGAGCAGTACTTC. Translated: CSVEGGTSGSIEQYF.

The CDR3 sequence is CASSPVRGTSSGANVLTF. The DNA of the CDR3 is TGTGCCAGCAGCCCTGTAAGGGGGACCAGCTCTGGGGCCAACGTCCTGACTTTC. The V call is TRBV7-9, the J call TRBJ2-6, with D tentatively TRBD1 (6 bases). Germline V gene data show CDR1 as SEHNR and CDR2 as FQNEAQ (reference sequence). Between the trimmed V and J ends, which lost 5 bases and 0 bases, there was a span of 17 bases. The CDR3 spans 18 residues.

The chain has TRBV18 and TRBJ1-4; tentative D call: TRBD1 (5 bases). Trimming left V 8 bases short and J 7 bases short, with 14 bases between. The CDR3 has 13 residues. CDR1 and CDR2 from the germline V gene are KGHSH and LQKENI. This CDR3 is CASTWDRSEKLFF. The CDR3 nucleotides read TGTGCCAGCACTTGGGACCGTTCTGAAAAACTGTTTTTT.

This clonotype was picked up many times. The V and J genes are TRBV14 and TRBJ2-5; 9 bases are a match to TRBD2. CDR1 is SGHDN, CDR2 FVKESK, per germline. V shed 3 bases and J 1 base; nucleotides not matched to a gene: 6. The CDR3 is made up of 16 amino acids. CDR3 bases: TGTGCCAGCAGCCAGACCCTAGCGGGGATCCAAGAGACCCAGTACTTC. This encodes CASSQTLAGIQETQYF.

Only a few counts were recorded for this clonotype. This rearrangement joins TRBV20-1 to TRBJ1-5; D might be TRBD1 (6 bases). The CDR3 sequence is 15 residues long. Germline loops: CDR1 DFQATT, CDR2 SNEGSKA (reference sequence). V lost 3 bases and J 2 bases, leaving 14 bases between the germline ends. The CDR3 region has the DNA TGCAGTGCTAGGCCGGGGGCGTACGGCAATCAGCCCCAGCATTTT. Translated: CSARPGAYGNQPQHF.

This clonotype was found a few times. This chain links TRBV19 with TRBJ2-6, with unresolved D. Trimming stripped 2 bases from V and 0 bases from J, with 8 bases between. Germline V gene lookup returns CDR1 LNHDA and CDR2 SQIVND (reference sequence). This CDR3 spans 16 amino acids. This CDR3 reads CASSIIGPSGANVLTF. The CDR3 DNA reads TGTGCCAGTAGTATAATCGGCCCCTCTGGGGCCAACGTCCTGACTTTC.

Ten or more counts support this clonotype. The chain employs TRBV5-1 and TRBJ2-2; D may be TRBD2 (5 bases). The CDR3 sequence is 15 residues long. The V end was cut by 1 base, the J end by 6 bases, with 13 bases between. Germline lookup yields CDR1 SGHRS and CDR2 YFSETQ. DNA for the CDR3: TGCGCCAGCAGCTTGCTAACTAGGACCTCCGGGGAGCTGTTTTTT. This sequence encodes CASSLLTRTSGELFF.

This clonotype was detected many times. CDR3 residues: CSARDLGRQISYEQYF. As DNA, the CDR3 is TGCAGTGCTAGAGATTTAGGCAGGCAAATCTCCTACGAGCAGTACTTC. The chain combines TRBV20-1 with TRBJ2-7, with unresolved D. From germline, CDR1 is DFQATT and CDR2 SNEGSKA (reference sequence). The CDR3 extends over 16 amino acids. Trimming took off 0 bases at V and 0 bases at J, with 15 bases between the two ends.

The genes are TRBV27 and TRBJ2-5, with 9 bases fitting TRBD1. Germline V gives CDR1 MNHEY, CDR2 SMNVEV (reference sequence). CDR3 length equals 15 residues. V lost 6 bases, J lost 2 bases, and 7 bases stayed unmatched. The DNA for the CDR3 is TGTGCCAGCAGCTCACTAGGACAGGGGCAAGAGACCCAGTACTTC. It is translated as CASSSLGQGQETQYF.

With regard to this clonotype: Just one base apart from a much larger clone, this may be a read error. The J gene is TRBJ2-7, the V gene TRBV30, with 10 positions matching TRBD1. CDR1 is GTSNPN, CDR2 SVGIG, per germline (reference sequence). This CDR3 has 16 amino acids. CDR3 sequence (DNA): TGTGCCTGGAGGGACCGGGACAGGGGTAGAATGTACGGGCAGTACTTC. Residues: CAWRDRDRGRMYGQYF.

The gene calls are TRBV3-1 and TRBJ2-7, with no clear D. The CDR3 contains 17 residues. The germline CDR1 and CDR2 sequences are LGHDT and YNNKEL (reference sequence). Trimming cost V 4 bases and J 0 bases, with 19 bases left between them. CDR3 DNA sequence: TGTGCCAGCAGCCTGGGTGGAGTTGGGCCGAGCTCCTACGAGCAGTACTTC. Translated, it gives CASSLGGVGPSSYEQYF.

This clonotype was found many times. The chain is built from TRBV9 and TRBJ1-2, with 8 bases aligning to TRBD1. J gave up 4 bases and V 0 bases, and 5 bases lay outside the gene matches. Germline V CDR1 and CDR2: SGDLS, YYNGEE. The CDR3 spans 15 residues. CDR3 DNA sequence: TGTGCCAGCAGCGTAGACCCAGGGGGCACCTATGGCTACACCTTC. Amino acids: CASSVDPGGTYGYTF.

This clonotype was counted ten times or more. The chain links TRBV12-3 or TRBV12-4 to TRBJ1-3; 7 nucleotides match TRBD1. The CDR3 contains 15 residues. J lost 3 bases, V lost 4 bases, and 6 bases had no gene match. CDR3 DNA: TGTGCCAGCAGTTCCCCAGGGGGTATTGGAAACACCATATATTTT. This translates into CASSSPGGIGNTIYF.

The CDR3 DNA is TGCGCCAGCAGCCAGTCAGGGTGGCAGGACACTGAAGCTTTCTTT. This codes for CASSQSGWQDTEAFF. V is TRBV4-3 and J is TRBJ1-1; D might be TRBD1 (5 bases). There are 15 residues in the CDR3. The V end was cut by 3 bases, the J end by 3 bases, with 14 bases between. CDR1 is LGHNA and CDR2 is YSLEER in the germline V gene.

This clonotype has at least ten counts. This chain links TRBV28 with TRBJ1-1; D not resolved. The length of the CDR3 is 11 residues. CDR1 and CDR2 (germline): MDHEN, SYDVKM. Trimming took 8 bases from V and 7 from J, leaving 11 bases between them. The CDR3 here is CASSAGFEAFF. The CDR3 bases are TGTGCCAGCTCGGCAGGATTTGAAGCTTTCTTT.

The V gene is TRBV20-1, the J gene TRBJ2-5; tentative D call: TRBD1 (6 bases). Germline CDR1 and CDR2: DFQATT and SNEGSKA (reference sequence). V lost 7 bases to trimming and J lost 2 bases, with 8 bases between them. This CDR3 has 11 residues. This CDR3 is CSGQGQETQYF. In nucleotides, the CDR3 is TGCAGTGGGCAGGGGCAAGAGACCCAGTACTTC.

V usage is TRBV5-8 and J usage is TRBJ2-7; D possibly uses TRBD1 or TRBD2 (5 bases each). The ends were cut back, 5 bases at V and 6 bases at J, with 18 bases in the middle. This CDR3 spans 14 amino acids. Germline V gene lookup returns CDR1 SGHTS and CDR2 YDEGEE. The CDR3, as DNA: TGTGCCAGCAGTTATCCGGGACCAGGACGCGAGCAGTACTTC. Residues: CASSYPGPGREQYF.